A single sample is the source of the 27 T cell receptor beta chains below, sequenced in a study of blood T cell repertoires in COVID-19. Sequencing was performed with immunoSEQ multiplex PCR; in TCRdb, only in-frame clones are kept and a portion is missing. This table has 150,000 or so clones, approximately 95% appearing once. The sample was peripheral blood. Every receptor here comes from a woman between 45 and 65 years old with acute or convalescent COVID-19.

The chain carries TRBV2 and TRBJ2-5; TRBD2 aligns across 12 bases. Losses at the gene ends were 7 bases for V and 3 bases for J; bases not matched to a gene: 6. The CDR3 consists of 15 residues. CDR1 and CDR2 (germline): SNHLY, FYNNEI. CDR3 coding DNA: TGTGCCAGCAAACTAGCGGGAGGTAGGGAAGAGACCCAGTACTTC. The encoded protein is CASKLAGGREETQYF.

This chain joins TRBV28 and TRBJ1-2; 11 bases align to TRBD1. This CDR3 has 15 amino acids. Germline loops: CDR1 MDHEN, CDR2 SYDVKM. V dropped 1 base and J dropped 4; count of bases not matched to a gene: 2. CDR3 region: CASSLLDRGLYGYTF. CDR3 DNA: TGTGCCAGCAGTTTATTGGACAGGGGGCTCTATGGCTACACCTTC.

This chain joins TRBV4-3 and TRBJ1-2; 8 bases match TRBD1. The length of the CDR3 is 15 residues. CDR1 and CDR2 from the germline V gene are LGHNA and YSLEER. J was trimmed by 4 bases and V by 4 bases; bases with no gene match: 8. CDR3 DNA sequence: TGCGCCAGCAGCCCCGCGGACAGGGATGGCTATGGCTACACCTTC. This encodes CASSPADRDGYGYTF.

This clone was picked up one time. The J gene is TRBJ1-1, the V gene TRBV19, with D uncertain. The CDR3 consists of 14 residues. Trimming pared 5 bases from V and 1 base from J, leaving 11 bases between. CDR1 LNHDA and CDR2 SQIVND come from the germline V gene (reference sequence). The CDR3 region has the DNA TGTGCCAGTAGTCATCGGACTGGGAACACTGAAGCTTTCTTT. Translated, it gives CASSHRTGNTEAFF.

The chain has TRBV9 and TRBJ1-3, with D tentatively TRBD1 (5 bases). This CDR3 comprises 16 residues. V was trimmed by 3 bases and J by 2 bases, leaving 15 bases between them. Per the germline V gene, CDR1 is SGDLS and CDR2 is YYNGEE. CDR3 sequence: CASSASGRGTGNTIYF. In nucleotides, the CDR3 is TGTGCCAGCAGCGCCTCCGGACGGGGGACTGGAAACACCATATATTTT.

V usage is TRBV6-5 and J usage is TRBJ1-4; a possible D gene is TRBD1 (5 bases). V lost 5 bases and J 8 bases, leaving 15 bases between the germline ends. This CDR3 has 14 amino acids. The V gene's germline CDR1 is MNHEY and CDR2 SVGAGI. The CDR3 DNA follows: TGTGCCAGCAGTCACCCGGGGGTAGGGGAAAAACTGTTTTTT. It is translated as CASSHPGVGEKLFF.

The chain's CDR3 is CAWSHSKNSNQPQHF. CDR3 nucleotides: TGTGCCTGGAGTCACTCGAAAAATAGCAATCAGCCCCAGCATTTT. The chain employs TRBV30 and TRBJ1-5; D remains ambiguous. Germline V gives CDR1 GTSNPN, CDR2 SVGIG (reference sequence). V was pared by 2 bases and J by 0 bases, with 11 bases between. The CDR3 consists of 15 residues.

V and J are TRBV11-2 and TRBJ2-7; D not resolved. Germline V gives CDR1 SGHAT, CDR2 FQNNGV. V gave up 1 base and J gave up 4 bases, with 8 bases separating them. The CDR3 runs to 13 residues. The CDR3 reads CASSLVPVYEQYF. The CDR3 DNA is TGTGCCAGCAGCTTAGTCCCAGTTTACGAGCAGTACTTC. Complete variable domain (other parts from reference TRBV11-2 and TRBJ2-7): EAGVAQSPRYKIIEKRQSVAFWCNPISGHATLYWYQQILGQGPKLLIQFQNNGVVDDSQLPKDRFSAERLKGVDSTLKIQPAKLEDSAVYLCASSLVPVYEQYFGPGTRLTVT.

A few counts support this clone. The rearrangement links TRBV7-2 to TRBJ1-4; D possibly corresponds to TRBD1 (5 bases). CDR3 length equals 15 residues. With 0 bases removed from V and 6 bases from J, the gap between germline ends came to 11 bases. The germline gives CDR1 SGHTA, CDR2 FQGNSA. This CDR3 is CASSLASGGYEKLFF. The CDR3 coding sequence is TGTGCCAGCAGCTTAGCGAGCGGGGGGTATGAAAAACTGTTTTTT.

This chain uses TRBV6-5 with TRBJ1-4; D not certain. With 0 bases removed from V and 1 base from J, the gap between germline ends came to 6 bases. The CDR3 sequence is 15 residues long. CDR1 is MNHEY and CDR2 is SVGAGI in the germline V gene. The CDR3 nucleotides are TGTGCCAGCAGTTACTCGGGAGTAACTAATGAAAAACTGTTTTTT. This codes for CASSYSGVTNEKLFF.

The chain combines TRBV24-1 with TRBJ1-1; the D is unclear. Trimming left V 1 base short and J 9 bases short, with 20 bases between. The CDR3 totals 16 residues. Germline lookup yields CDR1 KGHDR and CDR2 SFDVKD. The CDR3, as DNA: TGTGCCACCAGTGATTTAGCCCCTATCTTACGTCGCAAAGCTTTCTTT. Translation gives CATSDLAPILRRKAFF.

The chain employs TRBV5-5 and TRBJ2-7; 10 bases line up with TRBD1. Germline values: CDR1 SGHKS, CDR2 YYEKEE (reference sequence). The CDR3 sequence is 14 residues long. Trimming cost V 3 bases and J 5 bases; bases outside gene matches: 5. CDR3 region: CASSSPGQGNEQYF. In nucleotides, the CDR3 is TGTGCCAGCAGCTCCCCGGGACAGGGGAACGAGCAGTACTTC. Together with reference TRBV5-5 and TRBJ2-7, the CDR3 gives the full variable domain: DAGVTQSPTHLIKTRGQQVTLRCSPISGHKSVSWYQQVLGQGPQFIFQYYEKEERGRGNFPDRFSARQFPNYSSELNVNALLLGDSALYLCASSSPGQGNEQYFGPGTRLTVT.

The rearrangement uses TRBV11-2 and TRBJ2-1, with 9 bases aligning to TRBD2. The CDR3 sequence is 15 residues long. CDR1 and CDR2 from the germline V gene are SGHAT and FQNNGV. Losses at the gene ends were 4 bases for V and 6 bases for J; bases not matched to a gene: 7. CDR3 DNA sequence: TGTGCCAGCAGCTCCATAGCGGGGGCCCTCAATGAGCAGTTCTTC. Amino acid sequence: CASSSIAGALNEQFF.

The chain couples TRBV4-3 to TRBJ2-7, with 7 positions matching TRBD1. Losses at the gene ends were 3 bases for V and 2 bases for J; bases not matched to a gene: 7. This CDR3 region has 15 residues. Germline CDR1 LGHNA, CDR2 YSLEER. The CDR3 spells CASSQGQTPTYEQYF. Here the CDR3 DNA reads TGCGCCAGCAGCCAGGGACAGACCCCCACCTACGAGCAGTACTTC.

The chain has TRBV30 and TRBJ2-5; perhaps TRBD1 as D (5 bases). The CDR3 is made up of 15 amino acids. Deletions cut 4 bases from V and 6 bases from J, with 21 bases between. CDR1 is GTSNPN, CDR2 SVGIG, per germline (reference sequence). The chain's CDR3 is CAWTSIPGAEKTQYF. CDR3 nucleotide sequence: TGTGCCTGGACGTCTATTCCTGGGGCGGAGAAGACCCAGTACTTC. Full variable domain (outside the CDR3, taken from reference TRBV30 and TRBJ2-5): SQTIHQWPATLVQPVGSPLSLECTVEGTSNPNLYWYRQAAGRGLQLLFYSVGIGQISSEVPQNLSASRPQDRQFILSSKKLLLSDSGFYLCAWTSIPGAEKTQYFGPGTRLLVL.

The V gene is TRBV14, the J gene TRBJ2-1, with D unclear. In germline, CDR1 is SGHDN, CDR2 FVKESK. The V end was cut by 6 bases, the J end by 8 bases, with 11 bases between. This CDR3 is 12 amino acids long. CDR3 residues: CASSLSVDEQFF. CDR3 bases: TGTGCCAGCAGTCTGTCCGTTGATGAGCAGTTCTTC.

The rearrangement joins TRBV18 to TRBJ1-5; possible D gene TRBD1, 6 bases. The germline V gene encodes CDR1 KGHSH and CDR2 LQKENI. Trimming took 6 bases from V and 4 from J, leaving 10 bases between them. The CDR3 loop spans 13 amino acids. CDR3 region: CASSPGQNQPQHF. CDR3 coding DNA: TGTGCCAGCTCCCCAGGACAGAATCAGCCCCAGCATTTT.

The chain links TRBV6-4 to TRBJ1-2; 9 nucleotides match TRBD1. The J segment lost 8 bases and the V segment lost 4 bases, leaving 2 bases of the junction unmatched. The CDR3 has 12 residues. Germline values: CDR1 MRHNA, CDR2 SNTAGT. CDR3 nucleotides: TGTGCCAGCAGTGGACAGGGGGGCGGCTACACCTTC. Its protein is CASSGQGGGYTF.

The V call is TRBV5-6, the J call TRBJ1-4, with a weak D call TRBD1 (5 bases). Germline loops: CDR1 SGHDT, CDR2 YYEEEE. V was clipped by 1 base and J by 6 bases, with 13 bases between them. The CDR3 is 15 residues long. The CDR3 region is CASSLYQGSDEKLFF. Here the CDR3 DNA reads TGTGCCAGCAGCTTGTACCAGGGCAGTGATGAAAAACTGTTTTTT.

The chain employs TRBV9 and TRBJ1-2; TRBD1 agrees at 7 bases. J gave up 2 bases and V 4 bases, and 8 bases lay outside the gene matches. The CDR3 totals 15 residues. Germline loops: CDR1 SGDLS, CDR2 YYNGEE. This chain's CDR3 is CASSTTTGPNYGYTF. The CDR3 nucleotides are TGTGCCAGCAGCACAACGACAGGGCCCAACTATGGCTACACCTTC.

Here the CDR3 reads CASSLPSWRQDYNEQFF. CDR3 DNA: TGTGCCAGCAGTCTCCCAAGTTGGAGGCAAGACTACAATGAGCAGTTCTTC. The rearrangement uses TRBV6-2 or TRBV6-3 and TRBJ2-1; TRBD2 is a possible D gene (5 bases). With 5 bases removed from V and 3 bases from J, the gap between germline ends came to 20 bases. The CDR3 has 17 amino acids. From germline, CDR1 is MNHEY and CDR2 SVGEGT.

The chain employs TRBV28 and TRBJ1-5; TRBD1 might be the D (6 bases). V lost 6 bases to trimming and J lost 0 bases, with 12 bases between them. Germline V gene sequence: CDR1 MDHEN, CDR2 SYDVKM. The CDR3 is 15 amino acids. The CDR3 region has the DNA TGTGCCAGCAGAACGACAGGATTTAGCAATCAGCCCCAGCATTTT. Translation gives CASRTTGFSNQPQHF.

The rearrangement links TRBV7-9 to TRBJ1-4, with D perhaps matching TRBD1 (5 bases). V was shortened by 6 bases and J by 6 bases, with 11 bases between the two germline ends. CDR1 and CDR2 (germline): SEHNR, FQNEAQ (reference sequence). CDR3 length: 13 amino acids. CDR3 amino acids: CASSSGGHEKLFF. The CDR3 coding sequence is TGTGCCAGCAGTAGCGGGGGTCATGAAAAACTGTTTTTT.

This clone was picked up one time. J is TRBJ1-2 and V is TRBV29-1; 9 positions agree with TRBD1. V lost 7 bases, J lost 6 bases, and 15 bases stayed unmatched. Germline V CDR1 and CDR2: SQVTM, ANQGSEA. The CDR3 totals 15 residues. CDR3 sequence (DNA): TGCAGCGCCAGGACAGGGGAATCCCTTGGGGATGGCTACACCTTC. It encodes CSARTGESLGDGYTF.

This clone was seen a single time. This chain links TRBV15 with TRBJ1-5; 7 bases map to TRBD1. With 5 bases clipped from V and 0 bases from J, the junction kept 1 base outside the gene matches. This CDR3 comprises 14 residues. Germline assignment: CDR1 LNHNV and CDR2 YYDKDF (reference sequence). This CDR3 reads CATSDRVSNQPQHF. For the CDR3, the DNA is TGTGCCACCAGCGACAGGGTTAGCAATCAGCCCCAGCATTTT.

The J gene is TRBJ2-7, the V gene TRBV14; D is perhaps TRBD2 (6 bases). This CDR3 comprises 14 residues. Looked up from germline, CDR1 is SGHDN and CDR2 is FVKESK. The V end was cut by 0 bases, the J end by 2 bases, with 8 bases between. The CDR3 nucleotides read TGTGCCAGCAGCCAAGAGCGGGGAGCCTACGAGCAGTACTTC. This gives the protein CASSQERGAYEQYF.

The genes are TRBV9 and TRBJ2-7; D unclear. Germline CDR1 reads SGDLS; CDR2 reads YYNGEE. Trimming shortened V by 0 bases and J by 6 bases, and 19 bases separated the two germline ends. The CDR3 runs to 16 residues. The CDR3 sequence is CASSVGIAPTLVEQYF. The DNA for the CDR3 is TGTGCCAGCAGCGTAGGCATAGCCCCTACGTTGGTCGAGCAGTACTTC.